These T cell receptor beta chains were read from a single sample in a study of blood T cell repertoires in COVID-19. Sequencing was performed with immunoSEQ multiplex PCR; in TCRdb, only in-frame clones are kept and a portion is missing. In the table there are about 240,000 clones, about 90% of which are singletons. What was sequenced was PBMCs or T cells enriched from blood (not recorded which). These receptors came from a woman aged 40 to 49 with acute COVID-19. CDR3s include the opening cysteine and the closing phenylalanine or tryptophan. The D gene is left open where the match is weak. Some rows have no size entry. The others give once, few or many, or a class for an expanded clone.

V gene	D gene	J gene	clone size	CDR3 protein	CDR3 DNA
TRBV27	TRBD1	TRBJ1-5	few	CASSLDRANQPQHF	TGTGCCAGCAGTCTGGACAGGGCTAATCAGCCCCAGCATTTT
TRBV5-1	NA	TRBJ2-1	NA	CASSSGFYNEQFF	TGCGCCAGCAGCTCGGGATTCTACAATGAGCAGTTCTTC
TRBV30	TRBD2	TRBJ2-7	NA	CAGLIAGGPYEQYF	TGTGCCGGGCTGATAGCGGGAGGGCCCTACGAGCAGTACTTC
TRBV5-6	NA	TRBJ1-2	NA	CASSLAEAAYGYTF	TGTGCCAGCAGCTTGGCCGAGGCAGCCTATGGCTACACCTTC
TRBV29-1	NA	TRBJ2-1	NA	CSVEVLAEQFF	TGCAGCGTTGAGGTTTTGGCTGAGCAGTTCTTC
TRBV4-1	TRBD2	TRBJ2-7	many	CASSQVAQPTSGTYEQYF	TGCGCCAGCAGCCAAGTAGCCCAACCGACTAGCGGGACCTACGAGCAGTACTTC
TRBV11-2	NA	TRBJ2-1	NA	CASSLWDNSYNEQFF	TGTGCCAGCAGCTTATGGGACAACTCCTACAATGAGCAGTTCTTC
TRBV3-1/TRBV3-2	NA	TRBJ2-1	NA	CASSRGERSYNEQFF	TGTGCCAGCAGCCGTGGGGAGCGCTCCTACAATGAGCAGTTCTTC
TRBV4-1	NA	TRBJ1-1	NA	CASSQGLGRTEAFF	TGCGCCAGCAGCCAGGGCCTAGGGAGAACTGAAGCTTTCTTT
TRBV5-4	TRBD1	TRBJ2-6	NA	CASGQGSGANVLTF	TGTGCCAGCGGACAGGGTTCGGGGGCCAACGTCCTGACTTTC
TRBV12-3/TRBV12-4	TRBD1	TRBJ2-1	NA	CASRLDRGHEQFF	TGTGCCAGCAGATTAGACAGGGGGCATGAGCAGTTCTTC
TRBV29-1	NA	TRBJ2-2	NA	CSVSRVPGELFF	TGCAGCGTTTCCAGGGTTCCCGGGGAGCTGTTTTTT
TRBV24-1	NA	TRBJ2-5	NA	CATSDTAGHETQYF	TGTGCCACCAGTGATACCGCAGGGCACGAGACCCAGTACTTC
TRBV27	NA	TRBJ2-7	NA	CASTNRFAEQYF	TGTGCCAGCACTAACAGGTTCGCCGAGCAGTACTTC
TRBV10-2	TRBD2	TRBJ2-7	NA	CASVDPAGGFYEQYF	TGCGCCAGCGTTGACCCAGCGGGAGGATTCTACGAGCAGTACTTC
TRBV5-1	NA	TRBJ2-7	once	CASSSKSGFEQYF	TGCGCCAGCAGCTCCAAAAGCGGGTTCGAGCAGTACTTC
TRBV5-1	NA	TRBJ1-1	once	CASSLSARSEAFF	TGCGCCAGCAGCTTATCCGCGAGGTCTGAAGCTTTCTTT
TRBV14	NA	TRBJ2-7	NA	CASNEDRNYEQYF	TGTGCCAGCAACGAGGACAGAAACTACGAGCAGTACTTC
TRBV30	TRBD1	TRBJ1-2	NA	CAWSVGAGGNGYTF	TGTGCCTGGAGTGTAGGGGCAGGGGGCAATGGCTACACCTTC
TRBV21-1	NA	TRBJ2-1	NA	CASGLRLADNNEQFF	TGTGCCAGCGGGCTAAGGCTAGCGGACAACAATGAGCAGTTCTTC
TRBV12-3/TRBV12-4	TRBD1	TRBJ1-2	NA	CASRLQGADGYTF	TGTGCCAGCAGATTACAGGGGGCAGATGGCTACACCTTC
TRBV5-1	TRBD1	TRBJ1-4	NA	CASKGADILGEKLFF	TGCGCCAGCAAGGGGGCGGATATTTTAGGTGAAAAACTGTTTTTT
TRBV7-3	TRBD2	TRBJ2-1	NA	CASSLVAGGGNEQFF	TGTGCCAGCAGCTTAGTGGCGGGAGGGGGCAATGAGCAGTTCTTC
TRBV10-3	NA	TRBJ2-1	NA	CAKNPGPRYNEQFF	TGTGCCAAGAATCCAGGCCCAAGGTACAATGAGCAGTTCTTC
TRBV27	TRBD2	TRBJ2-1	NA	CASSSPPGTIYNEQFF	TGTGCCAGCAGTTCCCCTCCCGGGACTATCTACAATGAGCAGTTCTTC
TRBV21-1	NA	TRBJ2-1	NA	CASSKVGLAGETGDCNEQFF	TGTGCCAGCAGCAAAGTCGGGCTAGCGGGAGAAACGGGGGACTGCAATGAGCAGTTCTTC
TRBV2	NA	TRBJ1-5	NA	CASSDRRDQPQHF	TGTGCCAGCAGTGACCGCAGGGATCAGCCCCAGCATTTT
TRBV25-1	NA	TRBJ2-3	many	CASSGPPRADTQYF	TGTGCCAGCAGTGGGCCCCCACGGGCAGATACGCAGTATTTT
TRBV6-9	NA	TRBJ2-7	NA	CASSYARARSSYEQYF	TGTGCCAGCAGTTATGCGAGGGCCAGATCCTCCTACGAGCAGTACTTC
TRBV19	NA	TRBJ2-2	NA	CASSITIRGTGELFF	TGTGCCAGTAGTATTACTATCCGAGGCACCGGGGAGCTGTTTTTT
TRBV4-2	NA	TRBJ1-4	NA	CASSQDLGDGNEKLFF	TGTGCCAGCAGCCAAGACCTGGGCGATGGTAATGAAAAACTGTTTTTT
TRBV30	NA	TRBJ1-4	NA	CAWSLTHDKGEKLFF	TGTGCCTGGAGCCTGACACACGATAAAGGTGAAAAACTGTTTTTT
TRBV27	NA	TRBJ1-1	many	CASSFSMNTEAFF	TGTGCCAGCAGTTTTTCAATGAACACTGAAGCTTTCTTT
TRBV19	TRBD2	TRBJ2-1	NA	CASSINRDYYNEQFF	TGTGCCAGTAGTATTAACCGGGACTACTACAATGAGCAGTTCTTC
TRBV29-1	NA	TRBJ1-1	NA	CSVEGQNTEAFF	TGCAGCGTTGAAGGGCAGAACACTGAAGCTTTCTTT
TRBV3-1/TRBV3-2	TRBD2	TRBJ2-1	NA	CASRKTSGRALSNEQFF	TGTGCCAGCAGAAAGACTAGCGGGAGGGCTTTATCCAATGAGCAGTTCTTC